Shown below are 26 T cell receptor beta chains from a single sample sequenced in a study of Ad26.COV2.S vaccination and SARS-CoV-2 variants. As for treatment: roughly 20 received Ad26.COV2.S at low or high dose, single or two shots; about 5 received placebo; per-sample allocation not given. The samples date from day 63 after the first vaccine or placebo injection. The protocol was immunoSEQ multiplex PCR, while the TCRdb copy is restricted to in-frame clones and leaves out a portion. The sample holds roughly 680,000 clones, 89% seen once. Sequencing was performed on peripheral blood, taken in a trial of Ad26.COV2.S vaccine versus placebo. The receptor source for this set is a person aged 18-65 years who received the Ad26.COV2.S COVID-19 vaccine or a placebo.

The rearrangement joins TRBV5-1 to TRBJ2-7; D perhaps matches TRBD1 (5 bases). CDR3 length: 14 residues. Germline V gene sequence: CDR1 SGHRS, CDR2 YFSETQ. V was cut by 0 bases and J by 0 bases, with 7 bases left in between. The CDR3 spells CASSLDRHSYEQYF. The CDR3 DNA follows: TGCGCCAGCAGCTTGGACAGGCACTCCTACGAGCAGTACTTC. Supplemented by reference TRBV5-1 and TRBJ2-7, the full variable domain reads KAGVTQTPRYLIKTRGQQVTLSCSPISGHRSVSWYQQTPGQGLQFLFEYFSETQRNKGNFPGRFSGRQFSNSRSEMNVSTLELGDSALYLCASSLDRHSYEQYFGPGTRLTVT.

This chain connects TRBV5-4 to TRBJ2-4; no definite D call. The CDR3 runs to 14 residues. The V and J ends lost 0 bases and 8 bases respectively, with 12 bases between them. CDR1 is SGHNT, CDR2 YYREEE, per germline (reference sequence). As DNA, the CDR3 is TGTGCCAGCAGCTTGGATCGCAGCACGGACATTCAGTACTTC. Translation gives CASSLDRSTDIQYF.

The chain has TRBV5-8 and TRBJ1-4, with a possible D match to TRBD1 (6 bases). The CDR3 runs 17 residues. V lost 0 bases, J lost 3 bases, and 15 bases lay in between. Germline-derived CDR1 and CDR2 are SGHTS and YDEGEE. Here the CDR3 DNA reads TGTGCCAGCAGCTTGGGGCAGGGGAATCGGGCTAATGAAAAACTGTTTTTT. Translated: CASSLGQGNRANEKLFF.

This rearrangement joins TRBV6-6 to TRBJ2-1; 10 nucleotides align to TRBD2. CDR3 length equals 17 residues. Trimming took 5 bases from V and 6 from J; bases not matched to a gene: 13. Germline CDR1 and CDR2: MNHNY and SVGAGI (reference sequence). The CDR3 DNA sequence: TGTGCCAGCAGTCGCTCTATCGGGACTAGCGTACCCAATGAGCAGTTCTTC. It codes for CASSRSIGTSVPNEQFF.

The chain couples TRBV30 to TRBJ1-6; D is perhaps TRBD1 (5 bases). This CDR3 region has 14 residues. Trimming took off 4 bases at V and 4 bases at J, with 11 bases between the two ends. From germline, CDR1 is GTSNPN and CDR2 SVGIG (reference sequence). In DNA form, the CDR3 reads TGTGCCTGGACAGGGACTTTTTATAATTCACCCCTCCACTTT. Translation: CAWTGTFYNSPLHF.

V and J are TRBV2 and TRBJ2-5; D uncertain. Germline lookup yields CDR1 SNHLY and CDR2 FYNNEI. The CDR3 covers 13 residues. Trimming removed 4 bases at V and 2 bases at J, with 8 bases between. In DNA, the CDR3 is TGTGCCAGCAGTGCCAACCAACAAGAGACCCAGTACTTC. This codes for CASSANQQETQYF.

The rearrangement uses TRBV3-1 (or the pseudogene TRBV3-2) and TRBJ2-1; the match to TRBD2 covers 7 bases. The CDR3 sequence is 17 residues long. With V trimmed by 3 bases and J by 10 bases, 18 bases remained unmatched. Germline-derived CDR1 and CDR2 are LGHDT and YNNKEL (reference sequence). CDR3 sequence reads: CASSQQKGREWLSEQFF. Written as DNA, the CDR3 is TGTGCCAGCAGCCAGCAAAAGGGGCGGGAGTGGTTATCGGAGCAGTTCTTC.

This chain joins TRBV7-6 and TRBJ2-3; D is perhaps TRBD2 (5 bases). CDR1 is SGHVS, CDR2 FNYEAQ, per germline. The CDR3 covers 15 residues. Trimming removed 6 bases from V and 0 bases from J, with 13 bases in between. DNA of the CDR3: TGTGCCAGCAGAAGGACGACTACTAGCACAGATACGCAGTATTTT. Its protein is CASRRTTTSTDTQYF.

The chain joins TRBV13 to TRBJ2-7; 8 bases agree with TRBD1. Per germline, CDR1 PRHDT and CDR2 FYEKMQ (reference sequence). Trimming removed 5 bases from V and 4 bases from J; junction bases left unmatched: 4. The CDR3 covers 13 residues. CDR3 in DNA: TGTGCCAGCAGCACCCGGACAGGGTACGAGCAGTACTTC. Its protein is CASSTRTGYEQYF.

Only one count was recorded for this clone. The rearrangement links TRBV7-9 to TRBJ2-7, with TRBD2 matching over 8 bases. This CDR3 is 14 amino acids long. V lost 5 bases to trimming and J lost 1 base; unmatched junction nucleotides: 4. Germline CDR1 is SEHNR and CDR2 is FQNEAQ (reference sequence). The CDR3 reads CASSTSGISYEQYF. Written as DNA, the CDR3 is TGTGCCAGCAGCACTAGCGGTATTTCCTACGAGCAGTACTTC.

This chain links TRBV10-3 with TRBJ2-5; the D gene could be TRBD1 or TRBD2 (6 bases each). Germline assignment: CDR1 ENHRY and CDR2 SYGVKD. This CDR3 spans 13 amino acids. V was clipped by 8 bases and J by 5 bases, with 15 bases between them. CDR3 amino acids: CAISLQGGETQYF. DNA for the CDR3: TGTGCCATCTCCCTTCAAGGGGGGGAGACCCAGTACTTC.

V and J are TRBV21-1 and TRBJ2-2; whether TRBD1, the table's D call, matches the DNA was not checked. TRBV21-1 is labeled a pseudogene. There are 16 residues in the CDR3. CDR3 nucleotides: TGTGCCAGCAGAGACAGGGGAGCCGTAAACACCGGGGAGCTGTTTTTT. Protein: CASRDRGAVNTGELFF.

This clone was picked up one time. The CDR3 DNA follows: TGTGCCAGCAGCCAAACTAGCTCTGGAAACACCATATATTTT. Protein: CASSQTSSGNTIYF. The V and J genes are TRBV11-3 and TRBJ1-3, with no clear D. Trimming took 5 bases from V and 0 from J, leaving 8 bases between them. The CDR3 length is 14 residues. Per germline, CDR1 SGHNT and CDR2 YENEEA.

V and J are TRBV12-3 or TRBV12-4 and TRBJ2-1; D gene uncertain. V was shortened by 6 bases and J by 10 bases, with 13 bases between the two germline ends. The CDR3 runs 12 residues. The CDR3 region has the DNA TGTGCCAGCAGAATGGACCTGGAGGAGCAGTTCTTC. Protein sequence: CASRMDLEEQFF.

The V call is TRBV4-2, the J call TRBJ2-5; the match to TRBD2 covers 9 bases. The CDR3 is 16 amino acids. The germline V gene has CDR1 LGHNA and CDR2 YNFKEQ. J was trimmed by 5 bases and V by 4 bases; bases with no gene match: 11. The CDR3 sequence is CASSPSGAGGLETQYF. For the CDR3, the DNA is TGTGCCAGCAGCCCCTCAGGGGCGGGGGGGCTTGAGACCCAGTACTTC.

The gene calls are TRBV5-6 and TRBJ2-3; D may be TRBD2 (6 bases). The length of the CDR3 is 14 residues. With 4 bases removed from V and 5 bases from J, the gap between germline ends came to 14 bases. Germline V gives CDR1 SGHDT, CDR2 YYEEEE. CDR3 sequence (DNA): TGTGCCAGCAGCCCGGGACTCCCCGGAGATACGCAGTATTTT. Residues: CASSPGLPGDTQYF.

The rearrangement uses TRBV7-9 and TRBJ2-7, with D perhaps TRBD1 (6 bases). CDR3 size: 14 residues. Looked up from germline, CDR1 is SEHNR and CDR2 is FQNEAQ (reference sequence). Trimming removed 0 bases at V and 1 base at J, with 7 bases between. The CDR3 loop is CASSLAGTSYEQYF. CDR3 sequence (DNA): TGTGCCAGCAGCTTAGCTGGGACATCCTACGAGCAGTACTTC.

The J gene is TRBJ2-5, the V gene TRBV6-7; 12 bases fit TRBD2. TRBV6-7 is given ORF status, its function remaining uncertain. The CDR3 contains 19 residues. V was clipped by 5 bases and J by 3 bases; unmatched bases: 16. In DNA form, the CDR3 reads TGTGCCAGCAGTCACCCCAGGGAGAGCTCTAGCGGGAGGGAAGAGACCCAGTACTTC. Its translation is CASSHPRESSSGREETQYF.

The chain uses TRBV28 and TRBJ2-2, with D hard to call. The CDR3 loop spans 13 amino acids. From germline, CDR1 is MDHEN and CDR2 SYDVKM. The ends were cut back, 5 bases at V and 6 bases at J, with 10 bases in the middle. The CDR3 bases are TGTGCCAGCAGTCTTACCAAGGCCGGGGAGCTGTTTTTT. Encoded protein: CASSLTKAGELFF.

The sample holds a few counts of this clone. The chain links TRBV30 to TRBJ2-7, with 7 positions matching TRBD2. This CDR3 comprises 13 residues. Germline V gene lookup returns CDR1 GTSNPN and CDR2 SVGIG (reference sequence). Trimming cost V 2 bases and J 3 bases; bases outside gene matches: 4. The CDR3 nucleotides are TGTGCCTGGAGTAGCGGGGCCTACTACGAGCAGTACTTC. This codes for CAWSSGAYYEQYF.

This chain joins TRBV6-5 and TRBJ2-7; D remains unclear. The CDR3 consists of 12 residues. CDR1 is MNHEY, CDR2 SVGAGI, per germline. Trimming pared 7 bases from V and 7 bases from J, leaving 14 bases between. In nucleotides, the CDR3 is TGTGCCAGCAAGTCGGGCCCAGGAGAGCAGTACTTC. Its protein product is CASKSGPGEQYF.

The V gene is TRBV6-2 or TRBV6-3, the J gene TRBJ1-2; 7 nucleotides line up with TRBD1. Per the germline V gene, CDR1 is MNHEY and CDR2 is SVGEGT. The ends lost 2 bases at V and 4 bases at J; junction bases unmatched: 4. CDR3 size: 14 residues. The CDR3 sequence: CASSYVNRGYGYTF. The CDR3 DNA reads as TGTGCCAGCAGTTACGTCAACAGGGGCTATGGCTACACCTTC.

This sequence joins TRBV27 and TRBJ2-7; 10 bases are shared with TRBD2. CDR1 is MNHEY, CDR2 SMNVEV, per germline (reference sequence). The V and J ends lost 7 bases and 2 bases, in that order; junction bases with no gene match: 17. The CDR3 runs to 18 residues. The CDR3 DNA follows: TGTGCCAGCAACCTATTCCGGCCGCTAGCGGGAGCTGCCTACGAGCAGTACTTC. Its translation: CASNLFRPLAGAAYEQYF.

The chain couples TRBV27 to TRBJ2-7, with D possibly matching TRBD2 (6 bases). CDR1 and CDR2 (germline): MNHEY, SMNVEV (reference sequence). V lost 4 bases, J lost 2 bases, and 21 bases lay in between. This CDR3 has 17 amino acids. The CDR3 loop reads CASSSALRSGNTYEQYF. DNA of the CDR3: TGTGCCAGCAGTTCGGCCTTACGTAGCGGCAACACCTACGAGCAGTACTTC.

The CDR3 sequence is CSGGTGNEQFF. The DNA of the CDR3 is TGCAGTGGCGGGACAGGGAATGAGCAGTTCTTC. The chain combines TRBV20-1 with TRBJ2-1, with 9 bases that match TRBD1. This CDR3 spans 11 amino acids. Unmatched junction bases numbered 2, after V lost 7 bases and J lost 7 bases. Germline V CDR1 and CDR2: DFQATT, SNEGSKA (reference sequence).

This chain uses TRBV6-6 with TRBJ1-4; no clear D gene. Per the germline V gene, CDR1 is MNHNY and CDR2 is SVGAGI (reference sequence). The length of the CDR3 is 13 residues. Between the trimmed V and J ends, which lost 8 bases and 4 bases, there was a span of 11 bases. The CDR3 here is CASAVRLNEKLFF. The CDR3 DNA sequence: TGTGCCAGCGCGGTTAGACTTAATGAAAAACTGTTTTTT.